This TCR beta chain was profiled in a study of blood T cell repertoires in COVID-19. Study background: Acute and convalescent COVID-19 samples came from the United States, Italy and Spain.

Clinical history reported by participants formed the basis on which cohorts were assigned. Cohort 3 recovery required two negative PCRs, clearance, or symptom resolution. In the original processing: Scientists estimated how many nucleated cells there were by amplifying reference gene primers. Generated by immunoSEQ multiplex PCR, the TCRdb table keeps only in-frame clones and is missing some. V and J calls and clone size are as listed in that table; D and trimming were resolved from the DNA. The data show fewer than 400,000 clones, with more than 90% seen just once and roughly 20% held by the top ten. The germline V gene has CDR1 SGDLS and CDR2 YYNGEE. Trimming pared 2 bases from V and 4 bases from J, leaving 12 bases between. This CDR3 is 14 amino acids long.

The genes are TRBV9 and TRBJ1-2; no clear D gene. This receptor was identified in a woman under 40 who had recovered from COVID-19. The sequencing sample was made of PBMCs or T cells enriched from blood (not recorded which). Here the CDR3 DNA reads TGTGCCAGCAGCGTTGACCCGGAGGGCTATGGCTACACCTTC. This sequence encodes CASSVDPEGYGYTF.